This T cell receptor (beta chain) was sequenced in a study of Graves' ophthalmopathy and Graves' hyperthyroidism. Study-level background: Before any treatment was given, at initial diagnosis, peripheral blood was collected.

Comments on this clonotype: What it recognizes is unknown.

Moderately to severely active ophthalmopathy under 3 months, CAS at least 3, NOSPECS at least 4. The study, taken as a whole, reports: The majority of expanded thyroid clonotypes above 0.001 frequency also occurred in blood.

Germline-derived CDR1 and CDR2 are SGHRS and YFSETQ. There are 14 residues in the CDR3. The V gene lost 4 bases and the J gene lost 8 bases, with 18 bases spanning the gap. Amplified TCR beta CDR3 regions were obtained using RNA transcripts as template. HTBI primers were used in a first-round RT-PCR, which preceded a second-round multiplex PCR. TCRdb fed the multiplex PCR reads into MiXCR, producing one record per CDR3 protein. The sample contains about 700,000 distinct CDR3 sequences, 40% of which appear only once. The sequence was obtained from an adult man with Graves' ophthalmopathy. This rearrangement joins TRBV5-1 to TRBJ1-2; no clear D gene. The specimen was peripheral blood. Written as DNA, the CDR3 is TGCGCCAGCAGCCCCCGGCTGGGTGAGGGAGGCTACACCTTC. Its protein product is CASSPRLGEGGYTF.